What follows are 7 T cell receptor beta chains derived from one specimen sequenced in a study of T cell responses to AZD1222 COVID-19 vaccine. Assay: immunoSEQ multiplex PCR; the TCRdb copy retains only in-frame clones and omits some. The data show over 100,000 clones, roughly nine tenths seen once. This material consisted of peripheral blood, taken 28 days after the second dose of the MenACWY control vaccine. Every receptor here comes from an adult who received the MenACWY meningococcal vaccine as a control.

This clone was seen only once. V and J are TRBV5-1 and TRBJ1-2; 8 nucleotides line up with TRBD1. This CDR3 region has 15 residues. CDR1 SGHRS and CDR2 YFSETQ come from the germline V gene. V lost 0 bases and J lost 4; bases outside the gene matches: 5. CDR3 loop: CASSLGTGQPYGYTF. In DNA form, the CDR3 reads TGCGCCAGCAGCTTGGGGACAGGGCAACCCTATGGCTACACCTTC.

This chain joins TRBV5-1 and TRBJ2-7; 8 positions match TRBD1. Per germline, CDR1 SGHRS and CDR2 YFSETQ. The CDR3 is 13 amino acids. The V and J ends lost 5 bases and 5 bases, in that order; junction bases with no gene match: 6. CDR3 DNA sequence: TGCGCCAGCAGACGGACAGGGATAAACGAGCAGTACTTC. This encodes CASRRTGINEQYF.

The chain couples TRBV4-2 to TRBJ1-1; D uncertain. V was trimmed by 1 base and J by 7 bases, leaving 7 bases between them. Germline V gives CDR1 LGHNA, CDR2 YNFKEQ. The CDR3 totals 12 residues. Written as DNA, the CDR3 is TGTGCCAGCAGCCAAGGTAGTTTTGAAGCTTTCTTT. Its translation: CASSQGSFEAFF.

The chain is built from TRBV6-5 and TRBJ2-3, with TRBD1 matching 7 bases. The CDR3 length is 14 residues. V was pared by 6 bases and J by 1 base, with 4 bases of the junction left unmatched. Germline V gene data show CDR1 as MNHEY and CDR2 as SVGAGI. CDR3 sequence reads: CASSYRGGTDTQYF. The DNA of the CDR3 is TGTGCCAGCAGCTACAGGGGAGGCACAGATACGCAGTATTTT.

The chain links TRBV11-2 to TRBJ2-2; D might be TRBD1 (5 bases). CDR1 is SGHAT, CDR2 FQNNGV, per germline. V lost 5 bases, J lost 0 bases, and 10 bases lay in between. The CDR3 spans 15 residues. CDR3 amino acids: CASSRTTANTGELFF. The DNA of the CDR3 is TGTGCCAGCAGCCGAACGACAGCGAACACCGGGGAGCTGTTTTTT. The complete variable domain, with remaining parts taken from reference TRBV11-2 and TRBJ2-2, reads EAGVAQSPRYKIIEKRQSVAFWCNPISGHATLYWYQQILGQGPKLLIQFQNNGVVDDSQLPKDRFSAERLKGVDSTLKIQPAKLEDSAVYLCASSRTTANTGELFFGEGSRLTVL.

This chain uses TRBV6-5 with TRBJ2-7, with 7 bases lining up with TRBD1. The J segment lost 1 base and the V segment lost 6 bases, leaving 6 bases of the junction unmatched. Germline V lookup: CDR1 MNHEY, CDR2 SVGAGI. The CDR3 is made up of 14 amino acids. The CDR3 loop reads CASRGTTGSYEQYF. CDR3 nucleotide sequence: TGTGCCAGCAGGGGAACGACAGGGTCCTACGAGCAGTACTTC.

The rearrangement joins TRBV19 to TRBJ1-1; 8 bases are a match to TRBD1. CDR3 length: 12 amino acids. The germline CDR1 and CDR2 sequences are LNHDA and SQIVND (reference sequence). V was pared by 10 bases and J by 5 bases, with 6 bases of the junction left unmatched. CDR3 nucleotides: TGTGCCACCAGGGGGCGGGCAACTGAAGCTTTCTTT. This gives the protein CATRGRATEAFF.